The clone carrying this T cell receptor beta chain appeared once. Its specificity is not known. The junction shows a germline mismatch at one end, possibly a read error. The library came from three nested PCR rounds adapted from ARM-PCR protocols. TCRdb re-called the multiplex PCR reads with MiXCR, one entry per CDR3 protein. Of fewer than 100,000 distinct CDR3 sequences in the sample, around three quarters were seen once. This entry comes from a study of tumor and adjacent non-tumor tissue in lung cancer. Study summary: Samples averaged around 3.9 million productive TCRbeta reads each. Overall study findings and caveats: Normal lung showed higher cumulative top 100 clone frequency than tumor.

This CDR3 has 15 residues. CDR1 and CDR2 (germline): MNHNS, SASEGT. No cell sorting was done before RNA was extracted from the tissue. Distant lung tissue was collected more than 3 cm away from the tumor edge. The receptor was derived from a woman between 45 and 65 years old with non-small cell lung cancer. V and J are TRBV6-1 and TRBJ2-2; D possibly uses TRBD1 or TRBD2 (6 bases each). Source material: distant non-tumor lung tissue. The CDR3 DNA is TGTGTCTCGAGTAGGGGGAGCGGGTACACCGGGGAACTGTTTTTT. Protein: CVSSRGSGYTGELFF.